Listed here is a single T cell receptor (beta chain). The antigen is not known. The sample comes from a study of memory CD4+ T cells and cytomegalovirus serostatus. Study information: Donors were healthy Belgian adults, 10 or so CMV seropositive and approximately 25 seronegative.

The study's findings and limits: The CMV-associated TCR signature appears largely within the CD4+ memory repertoire. Median bootstrapped AUC for CMV status was about 0.96 originally, less than 0.93 US-trained.

V was pared by 6 bases and J by 11 bases, with 22 bases between. The CDR3 extends over 14 amino acids. Germline V gene lookup returns CDR1 SNHLY and CDR2 FYNNEI. Repertoires were generated with immunoSEQ multiplex PCR, while TCRdb's copy carries only in-frame clones and drops some. This table has about 57,000 clones, 65% to 80% appearing once. Single viable CD3+CD4+CD8-CD45RO+ cells were sorted as the memory CD4+ T cells. Serum IgG to CMV pp150, pp28, p38 and p52 defined serostatus. This sequence joins TRBV2 and TRBJ1-1, with a tentative D call TRBD1 (5 bases). The receptor comes from an adult in good health and CMV-seronegative. Sequencing used memory CD4+ T cells from blood. CDR3 protein: CASSQNPWGGVAFF. The CDR3 DNA reads as TGTGCCAGCAGCCAAAATCCTTGGGGAGGGGTGGCTTTCTTT.